These 9 T cell receptor beta chains were all obtained from the same sample, sequenced in a study of PD-L1 blockade in urothelial cancer (dated by TCRdb to about 2017). This specimen's time point label, interpreted: pretreatment peripheral blood. The library relied on the immunoSEQ multiplex PCR assay. This is the immuneACCESS table as TCRdb keeps it, with only in-frame sequences that have V and J called. A part of the clones is gone; compared with another copy, unresolved V genes explain less than half, and the rest is unexplained. The table for this sample lists about 43,000 clones; around 82% of them were counted only once. Together, the top ten hold roughly 17% of the sample. The sample consisted of PBMCs, taken around atezolizumab (anti-PD-L1) treatment. These receptor sequences come from a man in his 60s with urothelial cancer.

The chain employs TRBV30 and TRBJ2-1; 9 bases agree with TRBD2. CDR1 is GTSNPN and CDR2 is SVGIG in the germline V gene (reference sequence). V gave up 2 bases and J gave up 1 base; unmatched junction bases: 3. This CDR3 region has 15 residues. CDR3 region: CAWSLAGGSYNEQFF. The DNA of the CDR3 is TGTGCCTGGAGTTTGGCGGGAGGGTCCTACAATGAGCAGTTCTTC.

V and J are TRBV6-4 and TRBJ2-1; 14 positions match TRBD2. This CDR3 is built from 15 residues. CDR1 and CDR2 from the germline V gene are MRHNA and SNTAGT. With V trimmed by 4 bases and J by 6 bases, 2 bases remained unmatched. The CDR3 coding sequence is TGTGCCAGCAGTGGACTAGCGGGAGGGACCAATGAGCAGTTCTTC. Translated: CASSGLAGGTNEQFF.

The genes are TRBV6-1 and TRBJ1-2, with D possibly being TRBD1 (6 bases). V lost 4 bases, J lost 4 bases, and 10 bases lay in between. The CDR3 has 13 amino acids. The germline CDR1 and CDR2 sequences are MNHNS and SASEGT. CDR3 loop: CASSAGGAYGYTF. DNA of the CDR3: TGTGCCAGCAGTGCTGGGGGGGCCTATGGCTACACCTTC.

This sequence joins TRBV2 and TRBJ2-3, with 12 nucleotides matching TRBD2. Losses at the gene ends were 0 bases for V and 0 bases for J; bases not matched to a gene: 7. Germline V gene lookup returns CDR1 SNHLY and CDR2 FYNNEI. The CDR3 contains 19 residues. The CDR3 DNA reads TGTGCCAGCAGTGAAGCGGCGCTAGCGGGGGGGCGTAGCACAGATACGCAGTATTTT. It translates to CASSEAALAGGRSTDTQYF.

The chain combines TRBV2 with TRBJ2-5, with 8 bases aligning to TRBD1. CDR3 length equals 14 residues. J lost 3 bases, V lost 7 bases, and 7 bases had no gene match. Germline V CDR1 and CDR2: SNHLY, FYNNEI. CDR3 DNA: TGTGCCAGCAAGCAGGACAGGGAAAAAGAGACCCAGTACTTC. Amino acids: CASKQDREKETQYF.

The chain has TRBV2 and TRBJ2-3, with D unclear. V lost 7 bases and J 0 bases, leaving 8 bases between the germline ends. This CDR3 contains 13 residues. Germline V lookup: CDR1 SNHLY, CDR2 FYNNEI. The CDR3 spells CASTFQSTDTQYF. CDR3 in DNA: TGTGCCAGCACCTTCCAGAGCACAGATACGCAGTATTTT. The variable domain in full, with the rest retrieved from reference TRBV2 and TRBJ2-3, is EPEVTQTPSHQVTQMGQEVILRCVPISNHLYFYWYRQILGQKVEFLVSFYNNEISEKSEIFDDQFSVERPDGSNFTLKIRSTKLEDSAMYFCASTFQSTDTQYFGPGTRLTVL.

V usage is TRBV28 and J usage is TRBJ1-3; D is ambiguous. The CDR3 consists of 12 residues. Germline CDR1 reads MDHEN; CDR2 reads SYDVKM. V lost 8 bases, J lost 7 bases, and 12 bases lay in between. The CDR3, as DNA: TGTGCCAGCGTTTCGGGTACGAACACCATATATTTT. This encodes CASVSGTNTIYF.

The chain links TRBV29-1 to TRBJ2-7, with TRBD1 identical over 7 bases. The germline gives CDR1 SQVTM, CDR2 ANQGSEA. The V gene end was trimmed by 4 bases and the J gene end by 4 bases; junction bases not matched to a gene: 22. The CDR3 covers 18 residues. In DNA, the CDR3 is TGCAGCGTTGTGCCCTCCAGGGTCGACAGGGCTAAGCTATACGAGCAGTACTTC. Translated: CSVVPSRVDRAKLYEQYF.

This chain uses TRBV27 with TRBJ2-7; 9 nucleotides agree with TRBD1. The junction had 10 bases not matched to a gene; V was cut back by 7 bases and J by 3 bases. CDR3 length: 15 amino acids. The germline gives CDR1 MNHEY, CDR2 SMNVEV (reference sequence). For the CDR3, the DNA is TGTGCCAGCATTCCCGTTGGGGGACAGGGCTACGAGCAGTACTTC. As protein: CASIPVGGQGYEQYF.